This passage covers 27 T cell receptor beta chains from one sample sequenced in a study of T-cell memory formation after mild COVID-19. TCRdb used MiXCR to reprocess the 5' RACE reads, holding one entry per CDR3 protein. The sample holds some 29,000 distinct CDR3 sequences, roughly a sixth seen once. The sequenced sample consisted of PBMCs or a T cell subset sorted from them (not recorded which). These receptors all come from an adult who had mild COVID-19 (a few samples of this study predate the infection). Cell type and time point are not known.

The J gene is TRBJ1-1, the V gene TRBV12-3 or TRBV12-4; no clear D. Trimming pared 3 bases from V and 7 bases from J, leaving 9 bases between. The CDR3 is made up of 12 amino acids. The CDR3 reads CASSFSVLEAFF. The CDR3 DNA follows: TGTGCCAGCAGTTTCTCAGTACTTGAAGCTTTCTTT.

This clonotype was counted at least ten times. The chain combines TRBV4-2 with TRBJ2-2; D gene ambiguous. Germline-derived CDR1 and CDR2 are LGHNA and YNFKEQ. The CDR3 is 15 residues long. Trimming took off 2 bases at V and 8 bases at J, with 15 bases between the two ends. CDR3 DNA sequence: TGTGCCAGCAGCCAAATTGGGCCTCTCGGAGGGGAGCTGTTTTTT. Translated, it gives CASSQIGPLGGELFF.

V is TRBV29-1 and J is TRBJ1-2, with D possibly matching TRBD1 (5 bases). Trimming shortened V by 6 bases and J by 8 bases, and 16 bases separated the two germline ends. From germline, CDR1 is SQVTM and CDR2 ANQGSEA. This CDR3 is built from 12 residues. The CDR3 nucleotides read TGCAGCGTAGTTCAGGGAGACAAAGGCTACACCTTC. This gives the protein CSVVQGDKGYTF.

Ten or more counts support this clonotype. The chain joins TRBV9 to TRBJ2-5, with 8 positions matching TRBD2. CDR1 SGDLS and CDR2 YYNGEE come from the germline V gene. V was clipped by 3 bases and J by 7 bases; unmatched bases: 8. The CDR3 contains 14 residues. CDR3 protein: CASSERGGYGTQYF. CDR3 DNA: TGTGCCAGCAGCGAACGCGGGGGGTACGGGACCCAGTACTTC.

In its sample, this clonotype was seen many times. The chain links TRBV20-1 to TRBJ2-1; either TRBD1 or TRBD2 may fit D (5 bases each). Germline CDR1 is DFQATT and CDR2 is SNEGSKA (reference sequence). This CDR3 has 14 amino acids. Trimming pared 3 bases from V and 5 bases from J, leaving 14 bases between. The CDR3 DNA sequence: TGCAGTGCTAGGCCCGGGACGTACGACAATGAGCAGTTCTTC. Its translation is CSARPGTYDNEQFF.

In its sample, this clonotype was seen a few times. This rearrangement joins TRBV25-1 to TRBJ2-5, with TRBD1 identical over 8 bases. The CDR3 consists of 14 residues. The J segment lost 2 bases and the V segment lost 4 bases, leaving 3 bases of the junction unmatched. Germline assignment: CDR1 MGHDK and CDR2 SYGVNS. CDR3 sequence (DNA): TGTGCCAGCAGTGGACGACAGGGGCAAGAGACCCAGTACTTC. Amino acids: CASSGRQGQETQYF. The variable domain in full, completed from reference TRBV25-1 and TRBJ2-5, reads EADIYQTPRYLVIGTGKKITLECSQTMGHDKMYWYQQDPGMELHLIHYSYGVNSTEKGDLSSESTVSRIRTEHFPLTLESARPSHTSQYLCASSGRQGQETQYFGPGTRLLVL.

This clonotype was seen ten or more times. The chain is built from TRBV20-1 and TRBJ2-5, with D maybe TRBD1 (6 bases). Germline V gene lookup returns CDR1 DFQATT and CDR2 SNEGSKA (reference sequence). The CDR3 has 12 amino acids. Trimming removed 6 bases from V and 3 bases from J, with 11 bases in between. The DNA of the CDR3 is TGCAGTGCCCTAGGGGGAGAAGAGACCCAGTACTTC. As protein: CSALGGEETQYF.

This clonotype was observed at least ten times. This chain connects TRBV9 to TRBJ2-1, with TRBD2 matching 11 bases. The CDR3 contains 15 residues. V dropped 4 bases and J dropped 10; count of bases not matched to a gene: 10. Germline CDR1 SGDLS, CDR2 YYNGEE. The CDR3 here is CASSKNSGGAQEQFF. In nucleotides, the CDR3 is TGTGCCAGCAGCAAGAATAGCGGGGGGGCACAGGAGCAGTTCTTC.

As concerns this clonotype: At one end, the junction sequence differs from germline, possibly due to a read error. This chain connects TRBV7-9 to TRBJ1-6; the D gene is possibly TRBD1 (6 bases). The CDR3 sequence is 12 residues long. Germline lookup yields CDR1 SEHNR and CDR2 FQNEAQ (reference sequence). Here the CDR3 DNA reads TGTGCCAGCAGCTTAGAGACAGGCCCCCTCCAATTT. Translating it yields CASSLETGPLQF.

Ten or more counts support this clonotype. This chain joins TRBV4-1 and TRBJ1-3; D perhaps matches TRBD1 (5 bases). V was clipped by 2 bases and J by 0 bases, with 14 bases between them. Germline values: CDR1 MGHRA, CDR2 YSYEKL. CDR3 length: 17 amino acids. This chain's CDR3 is CASSQPTGRSSGNTIYF. DNA of the CDR3: TGCGCCAGCAGCCAACCTACAGGAAGGAGCTCTGGAAACACCATATATTTT.

This clonotype has just a few counts. The gene calls are TRBV4-2 and TRBJ2-7; weak D call: TRBD2 (5 bases). V was trimmed by 2 bases and J by 0 bases, leaving 11 bases between them. Germline CDR1 LGHNA, CDR2 YNFKEQ. The CDR3 runs 15 residues. The CDR3 nucleotides read TGTGCCAGCAGCCAAATCCACGGGGACTCCTACGAGCAGTACTTC. Residues: CASSQIHGDSYEQYF.

The table lists this clonotype with many counts. The chain recombines TRBV24-1 with TRBJ2-1, with 7 bases aligning to TRBD1. After removal of 5 bases from V and 5 bases from J, the junction contained 11 bases not matched to a gene. The CDR3 covers 16 residues. Looked up from germline, CDR1 is KGHDR and CDR2 is SFDVKD. As DNA, the CDR3 is TGTGCCACCAGTGTGGGTAAGGGGGCGCCCGACAATGAGCAGTTCTTC. Protein product: CATSVGKGAPDNEQFF.

There are many counts of this clonotype. V usage is TRBV20-1 and J usage is TRBJ1-2, with 7 positions matching TRBD1. With 0 bases clipped from V and 1 base from J, the junction kept 5 bases outside the gene matches. The CDR3 has 15 amino acids. Germline values: CDR1 DFQATT, CDR2 SNEGSKA (reference sequence). The CDR3 loop is CSARDVTGNNYGYTF. The CDR3 nucleotides are TGCAGTGCTAGAGACGTGACAGGGAATAACTATGGCTACACCTTC.

This clonotype showed up many times. V usage is TRBV24-1 and J usage is TRBJ2-6; tentatively, D is TRBD1 or TRBD2 (6 bases each). Germline V gene data show CDR1 as KGHDR and CDR2 as SFDVKD. Trimming cost V 3 bases and J 4 bases, with 21 bases left between them. This CDR3 is built from 19 residues. Written as DNA, the CDR3 is TGTGCCACCAGTGATCCCCCGGGGGCTGCAGCGTCCGGGGCCAACGTCCTGACTTTC. Its translation: CATSDPPGAAASGANVLTF.

This clonotype was observed many times. The CDR3: CSAPAGQGRESPLHF. The CDR3 DNA follows: TGCAGTGCGCCAGCCGGGCAGGGAAGGGAATCACCCCTCCACTTT. This chain connects TRBV20-1 to TRBJ1-6; D possibly corresponds to TRBD1 (5 bases). This CDR3 has 15 residues. Trimming pared 6 bases from V and 10 bases from J, leaving 22 bases between. CDR1 and CDR2 from the germline V gene are DFQATT and SNEGSKA (reference sequence).

This rearrangement joins TRBV5-1 to TRBJ2-3, with 7 nucleotides matching TRBD2. Losses at the gene ends were 4 bases for V and 1 base for J; bases not matched to a gene: 3. The CDR3 is 14 residues long. Germline CDR1 and CDR2: SGHRS and YFSETQ. CDR3 region: CASSPAGRTDTQYF. As DNA, the CDR3 is TGCGCCAGCAGCCCAGCGGGGCGCACAGATACGCAGTATTTT.

This clonotype was counted between two and nine times. The rearrangement joins TRBV19 to TRBJ2-7; 11 bases map to TRBD2. V shed 5 bases and J 3 bases; nucleotides not matched to a gene: 6. The CDR3 has 15 residues. The germline V gene encodes CDR1 LNHDA and CDR2 SQIVND (reference sequence). CDR3 protein: CASSYRTSGHYEQYF. CDR3 DNA sequence: TGTGCCAGTAGTTACCGGACTAGCGGGCACTACGAGCAGTACTTC. The variable domain in full, with the rest retrieved from reference TRBV19 and TRBJ2-7, is DGGITQSPKYLFRKEGQNVTLSCEQNLNHDAMYWYRQDPGQGLRLIYYSQIVNDFQKGDIAEGYSVSREKKESFPLTVTSAQKNPTAFYLCASSYRTSGHYEQYFGPGTRLTVT.

This clonotype was picked up many times. The chain employs TRBV2 and TRBJ2-7, with 8 bases that match TRBD1. V lost 5 bases, J lost 10 bases, and 7 bases stayed unmatched. This CDR3 has 12 residues. Germline V gene lookup returns CDR1 SNHLY and CDR2 FYNNEI. DNA of the CDR3: TGTGCCAGCAGTCTATCAGGGGGCGGTCAGTACTTC. It specifies CASSLSGGGQYF.

This clonotype was seen only a few times. The chain uses TRBV30 and TRBJ2-7, with D hard to call. This CDR3 has 14 residues. Germline V lookup: CDR1 GTSNPN, CDR2 SVGIG (reference sequence). Trimming removed 0 bases from V and 11 bases from J, with 20 bases in between. The CDR3 DNA sequence: TGTGCCTGGAGTGTCGACACGAGCCTCGCCACCAAGTACTTC. Its protein product is CAWSVDTSLATKYF.

In this sample, this clonotype turned up many times. The chain couples TRBV7-8 to TRBJ1-1; TRBD1 aligns across 11 bases. After removal of 6 bases from V and 4 bases from J, the junction contained 7 bases not matched to a gene. The CDR3 covers 15 residues. From germline, CDR1 is SGHVS and CDR2 FQNEAQ. CDR3 residues: CASSPLGQGGTEAFF. The CDR3 DNA reads as TGTGCCAGCAGTCCACTGGGACAGGGGGGCACTGAAGCTTTCTTT.

This clonotype showed up just a few times. The chain carries TRBV7-2 and TRBJ2-7, with TRBD2 as a possible D gene (5 bases). The CDR3 extends over 12 amino acids. Germline CDR1 is SGHTA and CDR2 is FQGNSA. V lost 10 bases and J lost 3, with 13 bases in between. The CDR3 nucleotides read TGTGCCACCCGAGACGGACTCTACGAGCAGTACTTC. This codes for CATRDGLYEQYF.

Worth noting for this clonotype: It may be a read error: a sequence one base away is much more abundant. V gene TRBV7-9 combines with J gene TRBJ2-1; 7 bases are a match to TRBD2. Germline assignment: CDR1 SEHNR and CDR2 FQNEAQ (reference sequence). The CDR3 loop spans 15 amino acids. Unmatched junction bases numbered 14, after V lost 5 bases and J lost 10 bases. CDR3 coding DNA: TGTGCCAGCAGCACCACCGTGGGGGGGAGCGGGGAGCAGTTCTTC. This sequence encodes CASSTTVGGSGEQFF.

This chain connects TRBV25-1 to TRBJ2-7, with D uncertain. V lost 5 bases and J lost 0, with 8 bases in between. Germline V gene sequence: CDR1 MGHDK, CDR2 SYGVNS. CDR3 length equals 13 residues. The CDR3 reads CASSMKSSYEQYF. The CDR3 region has the DNA TGTGCCAGCAGTATGAAGAGCTCCTACGAGCAGTACTTC.

There are many counts of this clonotype. The chain links TRBV12-3 or TRBV12-4 to TRBJ1-4; 9 nucleotides align to TRBD1. The CDR3 has 14 residues. V shed 2 bases and J 7 bases; nucleotides not matched to a gene: 2. In DNA, the CDR3 is TGTGCCAGCAGTTTAAACAGGGGGCGTGAAAAACTGTTTTTT. Amino acids: CASSLNRGREKLFF.

For this clonotype: One base away lies a much larger clone, so this may be a sequencing read error. The gene calls are TRBV11-2 and TRBJ2-4; the match to TRBD1 covers 7 bases. The germline gives CDR1 SGHAT, CDR2 FQNNGV. CDR3 length equals 13 residues. J was trimmed by 3 bases and V by 5 bases; bases with no gene match: 1. This CDR3 is CASSQGDKNIQYF. DNA of the CDR3: TGTGCCAGCAGCCAGGGGGACAAAAACATTCAGTACTTC.

This clonotype occurred a few times. The chain combines TRBV10-3 with TRBJ2-7; 9 bases line up with TRBD1. Germline CDR1 ENHRY, CDR2 SYGVKD. The CDR3 length is 12 residues. V was pared by 6 bases and J by 4 bases, with 1 base of the junction left unmatched. Written as DNA, the CDR3 is TGTGCCATCAGGGACAGGGGATACGAGCAGTACTTC. Translation gives CAIRDRGYEQYF.

This clonotype was recorded many times. The chain carries TRBV5-1 and TRBJ1-6; no clear D gene. V dropped 4 bases and J dropped 8 bases, with 10 bases sitting between them. CDR3 size: 13 residues. Germline values: CDR1 SGHRS, CDR2 YFSETQ. The CDR3 bases are TGCGCCAGCAGCCCATCGACGGATTCACCCCTCCACTTT. It translates to CASSPSTDSPLHF.